The 23 T cell receptor beta chains in this list originate from one sample, sequenced in a study of blood T cell repertoires in COVID-19. Clones were sequenced by immunoSEQ multiplex PCR, and TCRdb holds only the in-frame ones, with some missing. The sample lists some 83,000 clones; 65% to 85% were seen once. What was sequenced was peripheral blood. All receptors come from a man aged 55 to 70 with active or convalescent COVID-19.

The gene calls are TRBV7-2 and TRBJ1-1; the D gene is possibly TRBD1 (6 bases). Germline-derived CDR1 and CDR2 are SGHTA and FQGNSA. The V gene lost 4 bases and the J gene lost 1 base, with 10 bases spanning the gap. This CDR3 has 14 amino acids. Written as DNA, the CDR3 is TGTGCCAGCAGCTGGGCGGACAGGAACACTGAAGCTTTCTTT. Its translation: CASSWADRNTEAFF.

This chain connects TRBV19 to TRBJ1-5, with D perhaps matching TRBD1 (6 bases). There are 15 residues in the CDR3. With 7 bases removed from V and 3 bases from J, the gap between germline ends came to 16 bases. Germline CDR1 reads LNHDA; CDR2 reads SQIVND (reference sequence). The CDR3 here is CASTPDGQHNQPQHF. In DNA, the CDR3 is TGTGCCAGTACGCCTGACGGACAGCACAATCAGCCCCAGCATTTT.

This clone has only one observation. The rearrangement joins TRBV5-4 to TRBJ1-2, with D hard to call. The CDR3 runs to 12 residues. The germline gives CDR1 SGHNT, CDR2 YYREEE (reference sequence). Trimming removed 4 bases at V and 5 bases at J, with 9 bases between. The DNA of the CDR3 is TGTGCCAGCAGCCAGGCAGGTTATGGCTACACCTTC. This gives the protein CASSQAGYGYTF.

The chain has TRBV14 and TRBJ2-5, with D possibly being TRBD2 (7 bases). Trimming pared 4 bases from V and 5 bases from J, leaving 11 bases between. Germline assignment: CDR1 SGHDN and CDR2 FVKESK. The CDR3 has 13 amino acids. CDR3 amino acids: CASSRWGGETQYF. The CDR3 nucleotides read TGTGCCAGCAGCCGTTGGGGGGGCGAGACCCAGTACTTC. Looking up the rest from reference TRBV14 and TRBJ2-5 gives the full variable domain: EAGVTQFPSHSVIEKGQTVTLRCDPISGHDNLYWYRRVMGKEIKFLLHFVKESKQDESGMPNNRFLAERTGGTYSTLKVQPAELEDSGVYFCASSRWGGETQYFGPGTRLLVL.

This clone was seen just once. The chain couples TRBV5-1 to TRBJ2-7; 9 bases agree with TRBD2. This CDR3 contains 15 residues. Germline assignment: CDR1 SGHRS and CDR2 YFSETQ. J was trimmed by 2 bases and V by 4 bases; bases with no gene match: 7. CDR3 nucleotides: TGCGCCAGCAGCCAGACTAGCGGACCTACCTACGAGCAGTACTTC. Amino acids: CASSQTSGPTYEQYF.

The V gene is TRBV7-2, the J gene TRBJ2-7, with D possibly TRBD2 on 5 matching bases. The V and J ends lost 2 bases and 5 bases respectively, with 16 bases between them. The germline CDR1 and CDR2 sequences are SGHTA and FQGNSA. The CDR3 runs 15 residues. CDR3 DNA sequence: TGTGCCAGCAGCTTACAAAGCGGCGTAGGGAACGAGCAGTACTTC. Its protein is CASSLQSGVGNEQYF.

This clone was counted a few times. The chain has TRBV18 and TRBJ2-7; weak D call: TRBD2 (7 bases). Deletions cut 6 bases from V and 1 base from J, with 16 bases between. Germline lookup yields CDR1 KGHSH and CDR2 LQKENI. The CDR3 has 15 residues. CDR3 in amino acids: CASSPGGARSYEQYF. The DNA of the CDR3 is TGTGCCAGCTCCCCTGGGGGGGCCAGGTCCTACGAGCAGTACTTC.

This clone showed up just once. The genes are TRBV6-2 or TRBV6-3 and TRBJ2-5; a weak D match, TRBD2 (7 bases). The germline V gene has CDR1 MNHEY and CDR2 SVGEGT. Trimming shortened V by 4 bases and J by 2 bases, and 17 bases separated the two germline ends. The CDR3 covers 16 residues. CDR3 loop: CASSSLGGRGQETQYF. The CDR3 region has the DNA TGTGCCAGCAGTTCGCTCGGGGGGCGGGGACAAGAGACCCAGTACTTC.

The chain employs TRBV4-3 and TRBJ2-5; 11 nucleotides agree with TRBD2. The CDR3 runs 18 residues. The V segment lost 5 bases and the J segment 3 bases; nucleotides outside the gene matches: 14. Germline V gene data show CDR1 as LGHNA and CDR2 as YSLEER. This CDR3 is CASSASLAGGTVEETQYF. CDR3 DNA sequence: TGCGCCAGCAGCGCTAGTCTAGCGGGGGGAACGGTAGAAGAGACCCAGTACTTC.

This clone appeared once. The chain is built from TRBV27 and TRBJ1-4; D is perhaps TRBD1 (6 bases). This CDR3 region has 14 residues. Trimming took 6 bases from V and 5 from J, leaving 13 bases between them. Germline V gene sequence: CDR1 MNHEY, CDR2 SMNVEV (reference sequence). CDR3 residues: CASSPGTKNEKLFF. The DNA of the CDR3 is TGTGCCAGCAGCCCCGGGACAAAAAATGAAAAACTGTTTTTT.

V usage is TRBV30 and J usage is TRBJ1-6; 9 positions match TRBD1. Trimming at V came to 5 bases and at J to 7 bases, leaving 6 bases not matched to a gene. The CDR3 is 14 amino acids. The germline V gene encodes CDR1 GTSNPN and CDR2 SVGIG (reference sequence). CDR3 DNA: TGTGCCTGGGGTCGGGGGACAGGGAATTCACCCCTCCACTTT. As protein: CAWGRGTGNSPLHF.

The chain combines TRBV11-2 with TRBJ2-7, with TRBD2 as a possible D gene (7 bases). The CDR3 spans 13 residues. V lost 5 bases to trimming and J lost 7 bases, with 15 bases between them. From germline, CDR1 is SGHAT and CDR2 FQNNGV. CDR3 region: CASSIGGAGEQYF. The CDR3 DNA sequence: TGTGCCAGCAGCATTGGGGGGGCGGGAGAGCAGTACTTC.

V and J are TRBV2 and TRBJ1-5, with D perhaps matching TRBD1 (5 bases). CDR3 length: 14 amino acids. Germline values: CDR1 SNHLY, CDR2 FYNNEI. The germline V and J ends were trimmed by 0 bases and 6 bases, with 9 bases remaining between them. CDR3 DNA: TGTGCCAGCAGTGAAGCCAGGGCGTTTCAGCCCCAGCATTTT. Translation gives CASSEARAFQPQHF.

The chain links TRBV18 to TRBJ2-7; the match to TRBD1 covers 7 bases. This CDR3 has 15 residues. Per the germline V gene, CDR1 is KGHSH and CDR2 is LQKENI. With 2 bases clipped from V and 0 bases from J, the junction kept 4 bases outside the gene matches. The chain's CDR3 is CASSPRTGRSYEQYF. The CDR3, as DNA: TGTGCCAGCTCACCAAGGACAGGCCGCTCCTACGAGCAGTACTTC.

The V call is TRBV5-8, the J call TRBJ2-7; 14 bases agree with TRBD2. This CDR3 is built from 18 residues. The V gene's germline CDR1 is SGHTS and CDR2 YDEGEE. Unmatched junction bases numbered 8, after V lost 3 bases and J lost 0 bases. The CDR3 nucleotides are TGTGCCAGCAGCTGGGGGACTAGCGGGGGAAAGAGCTCCTACGAGCAGTACTTC. It specifies CASSWGTSGGKSSYEQYF.

V is TRBV10-3 and J is TRBJ2-1; the match to TRBD2 covers 7 bases. The V and J ends lost 4 bases and 5 bases, in that order; junction bases with no gene match: 8. The CDR3 spans 15 residues. The V gene's germline CDR1 is ENHRY and CDR2 SYGVKD. Written as DNA, the CDR3 is TGTGCCATCAGTGCTGGACTAGTTGTGGACAATGAGCAGTTCTTC. This gives the protein CAISAGLVVDNEQFF.

V is TRBV15 and J is TRBJ1-2, with TRBD1 matching over 9 bases. The ends lost 5 bases at V and 6 bases at J; junction bases unmatched: 4. The CDR3 consists of 13 residues. Germline assignment: CDR1 LNHNV and CDR2 YYDKDF (reference sequence). CDR3 loop: CATSPRTGDGYTF. CDR3 DNA: TGTGCCACCAGCCCGCGGACAGGGGATGGCTACACCTTC.

V is TRBV7-2 and J is TRBJ2-3; the D gene is possibly TRBD1 (6 bases). The CDR3 is made up of 14 amino acids. The V gene's germline CDR1 is SGHTA and CDR2 FQGNSA. V lost 3 bases and J 0 bases, leaving 7 bases between the germline ends. The CDR3 bases are TGTGCCAGCAGCTTGGGACACAGCACAGATACGCAGTATTTT. Translation: CASSLGHSTDTQYF. Variable domain in full (rest from reference TRBV7-2 and TRBJ2-3): GAGVSQSPSNKVTEKGKDVELRCDPISGHTALYWYRQSLGQGLEFLIYFQGNSAPDKSGLPSDRFSAERTGGSVSTLTIQRTQQEDSAVYLCASSLGHSTDTQYFGPGTRLTVL.

The V call is TRBV5-6, the J call TRBJ1-4; D is unresolved. Deletions cut 0 bases from V and 4 bases from J, with 13 bases between. CDR3 length equals 16 residues. The germline V gene has CDR1 SGHDT and CDR2 YYEEEE. The CDR3 here is CASSLASHLYNEKLFF. CDR3 nucleotide sequence: TGTGCCAGCAGCTTGGCCTCGCACCTCTATAATGAAAAACTGTTTTTT.

The rearrangement links TRBV7-2 to TRBJ2-7; TRBD2 aligns across 16 bases. V lost 6 bases, J lost 4 bases, and 9 bases stayed unmatched. The germline gives CDR1 SGHTA, CDR2 FQGNSA. CDR3 size: 17 residues. The CDR3 sequence is CASSSGTSGGAQYEQYF. DNA of the CDR3: TGTGCCAGCAGTTCCGGGACTAGCGGGGGGGCACAGTACGAGCAGTACTTC. Combining the CDR3 with reference TRBV7-2 and TRBJ2-7 gives the whole variable domain GAGVSQSPSNKVTEKGKDVELRCDPISGHTALYWYRQSLGQGLEFLIYFQGNSAPDKSGLPSDRFSAERTGGSVSTLTIQRTQQEDSAVYLCASSSGTSGGAQYEQYFGPGTRLTVT.

The chain recombines TRBV11-2 with TRBJ2-1; D gene unclear. The CDR3 runs 14 residues. V shed 5 bases and J shed 7 bases, with 15 bases lying between them. The germline CDR1 and CDR2 sequences are SGHAT and FQNNGV. The CDR3 DNA sequence: TGTGCCAGCAGCGCAAACTACCAAGAAAATGAGCAGTTCTTC. The encoded protein is CASSANYQENEQFF.

This chain links TRBV12-3 or TRBV12-4 with TRBJ2-1, with D possibly TRBD1 on 6 matching bases. This CDR3 is 13 amino acids long. The germline V and J ends were trimmed by 5 bases and 9 bases, with 14 bases remaining between them. The CDR3 spells CASSQNRVGEQFF. CDR3 nucleotides: TGTGCCAGCAGTCAAAACAGGGTTGGTGAGCAGTTCTTC.

The gene calls are TRBV7-9 and TRBJ2-2; TRBD1 matches at 9 bases. The CDR3 extends over 18 amino acids. CDR1 and CDR2 (germline): SEHNR, FQNEAQ (reference sequence). V trimming: 4 bases; J trimming: 2 bases; junction bases outside the gene matches: 11. CDR3 nucleotides: TGTGCCAGCAGCTCTACAGGGGGCTTAGGCCTTAACACCGGGGAGCTGTTTTTT. It translates to CASSSTGGLGLNTGELFF.